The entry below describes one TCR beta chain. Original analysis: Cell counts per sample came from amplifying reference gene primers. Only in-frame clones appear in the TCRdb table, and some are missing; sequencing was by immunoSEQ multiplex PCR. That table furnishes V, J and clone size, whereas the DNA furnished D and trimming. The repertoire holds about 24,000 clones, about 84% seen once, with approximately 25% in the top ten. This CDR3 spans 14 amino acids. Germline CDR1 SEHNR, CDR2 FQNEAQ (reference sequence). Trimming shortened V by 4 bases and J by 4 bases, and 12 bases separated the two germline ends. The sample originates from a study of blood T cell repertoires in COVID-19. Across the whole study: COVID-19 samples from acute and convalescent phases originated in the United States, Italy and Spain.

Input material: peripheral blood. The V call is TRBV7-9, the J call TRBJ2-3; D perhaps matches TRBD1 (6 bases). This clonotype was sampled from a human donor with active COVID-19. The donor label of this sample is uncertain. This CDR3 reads CASSSQGFADTQYF. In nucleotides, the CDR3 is TGTGCCAGCAGCTCCCAGGGGTTCGCAGATACGCAGTATTTT.